What follows are 32 T cell receptor beta chains derived from one specimen sequenced in a study of response to subunit inactivated influenza vaccine (dated by TCRdb to the late 2010s). Libraries were constructed by RT-PCR. The sequencing machine was an Illumina HiSeq 2500. TCRdb applied fastp at Q25 and MiXCR to the public reads, then kept only in-frame beta chains. Identical CDR3 proteins give one entry, which carries the most common genes and DNA. The sample data list about 520,000 distinct CDR3 sequences, and roughly 25% of these were observed just once. Of the sample, under 2.5% is held by the ten largest clones. The material was CD4+ T cells sorted from PBMCs, obtained less than 6 days after vaccination. The receptors were sampled from a man aged 50 or older who received an inactivated influenza vaccine. Donor details come from another sample of the same person, matched by shared clones.

With regard to this clonotype: The germline gene is not matched at one end of the junction; a read error may be the cause. V and J are TRBV20-1 and TRBJ2-7; D gene uncertain. The CDR3 length is 13 residues. Germline CDR1 is DFQATT and CDR2 is SNEGSKA (reference sequence). The CDR3 sequence: CSARSQPTDEQNF. The CDR3 DNA reads as TGCAGTGCTAGAAGTCAGCCCACCGACGAGCAGAACTTC.

This rearrangement joins TRBV4-2 to TRBJ2-3; the D call may be TRBD1 or TRBD2 (7 bases each). Germline V CDR1 and CDR2: LGHNA, YNFKEQ. V was trimmed by 0 bases and J by 2 bases, leaving 15 bases between them. The CDR3 is 17 amino acids. The CDR3 DNA sequence: TGTGCCAGCAGCCAAGACCTGGGGGGGACAGCCACAGATACGCAGTATTTT. It is translated as CASSQDLGGTATDTQYF.

This clonotype was counted a few times. The V and J genes are TRBV20-1 and TRBJ1-1; TRBD1 might be the D (5 bases). The V gene lost 3 bases and the J gene lost 1 base, with 9 bases spanning the gap. The CDR3 sequence is 13 residues long. Germline lookup yields CDR1 DFQATT and CDR2 SNEGSKA (reference sequence). As DNA, the CDR3 is TGCAGTGCTAGGGTACAGGAGAACACTGAAGCTTTCTTT. Translation gives CSARVQENTEAFF.

The rearrangement joins TRBV27 to TRBJ1-1, with D possibly being TRBD1 (5 bases). This CDR3 region has 19 residues. The germline gives CDR1 MNHEY, CDR2 SMNVEV (reference sequence). Trimming removed 2 bases from V and 0 bases from J, with 22 bases in between. CDR3 in DNA: TGTGCCAGCAGTTTAATGGGTACAGGTCTCCGCCACATGAACACTGAAGCTTTCTTT. As protein: CASSLMGTGLRHMNTEAFF.

This rearrangement joins TRBV28 to TRBJ2-5; 9 bases are a match to TRBD2. The CDR3 has 17 amino acids. Germline V CDR1 and CDR2: MDHEN, SYDVKM. V lost 8 bases and J lost 7; bases outside the gene matches: 20. The CDR3 here is CASGGRFFGGRGGTQYF. CDR3 sequence (DNA): TGTGCCAGCGGCGGAAGATTTTTCGGCGGGAGGGGAGGGACCCAGTACTTC.

This clonotype was seen a few times. The J gene is TRBJ2-5, the V gene TRBV12-3 or TRBV12-4; 7 positions agree with TRBD1. V was clipped by 3 bases and J by 4 bases; unmatched bases: 2. The CDR3 has 13 amino acids. CDR3 protein: CASSFRQGETQYF. The CDR3 region has the DNA TGTGCCAGCAGTTTCAGACAGGGAGAGACCCAGTACTTC.

The chain has TRBV11-3 and TRBJ2-1, with D hard to call. The CDR3 length is 13 residues. CDR1 and CDR2 (germline): SGHNT, YENEEA. Trimming took off 1 base at V and 8 bases at J, with 9 bases between the two ends. CDR3 coding DNA: TGTGCCAGCAGCTTAGTCCCCGAATATGAGCAGTTCTTC. Amino acid sequence: CASSLVPEYEQFF.

The genes are TRBV7-9 and TRBJ2-3; D tentatively reads TRBD1 or TRBD2 (6 bases each). V lost 2 bases and J 2 bases, leaving 17 bases between the germline ends. This CDR3 is built from 17 residues. The germline CDR1 and CDR2 sequences are SEHNR and FQNEAQ (reference sequence). This CDR3 is CASSLPLKGGSTDTQYF. The CDR3, as DNA: TGTGCCAGCAGCTTACCCCTGAAGGGGGGATCCACAGATACGCAGTATTTT.

This chain's CDR3 is CASSSDSRGYTF. CDR3 sequence (DNA): TGTGCCAGCAGCTCAGACTCTCGGGGCTACACCTTC. This rearrangement joins TRBV5-6 to TRBJ1-2; D unclear. The germline CDR1 and CDR2 sequences are SGHDT and YYEEEE. The CDR3 is 12 amino acids. Trimming left V 3 bases short and J 8 bases short, with 11 bases between. Using reference TRBV5-6 and TRBJ1-2 for the parts outside the CDR3, the full variable domain is DAGVTQSPTHLIKTRGQQVTLRCSPKSGHDTVSWYQQALGQGPQFIFQYYEEEERQRGNFPDRFSGHQFPNYSSELNVNALLLGDSALYLCASSSDSRGYTFGSGTRLTVV.

As concerns this clonotype: Relative to the germline gene, one junction end is altered; a read error may explain this. In nucleotides, the CDR3 is TGTGCCCGCAGTTTAGTGGTAAAGGCTTCTAGCACAGATACGCAGTATTTT. This gives the protein CARSLVVKASSTDTQYF. The chain links TRBV2 to TRBJ2-3; D unresolved. CDR1 is SNHLY and CDR2 is FYNNEI in the germline V gene. CDR3 length: 17 amino acids.

The chain combines TRBV7-2 with TRBJ1-1; 7 bases map to TRBD1. Trimming cost V 1 base and J 4 bases; bases outside gene matches: 6. Germline CDR1 and CDR2: SGHTA and FQGNSA. This CDR3 spans 15 amino acids. The CDR3 bases are TGTGCCAGCAGCTTAGGTGGGGCAGGGGGCACTGAAGCTTTCTTT. This codes for CASSLGGAGGTEAFF. The variable domain in full, completed from reference TRBV7-2 and TRBJ1-1, reads GAGVSQSPSNKVTEKGKDVELRCDPISGHTALYWYRQSLGQGLEFLIYFQGNSAPDKSGLPSDRFSAERTGGSVSTLTIQRTQQEDSAVYLCASSLGGAGGTEAFFGQGTRLTVV.

The genes are TRBV7-9 and TRBJ1-1, with a tentative D call TRBD1 (5 bases). V lost 5 bases and J 5 bases, leaving 15 bases between the germline ends. Germline assignment: CDR1 SEHNR and CDR2 FQNEAQ (reference sequence). This CDR3 comprises 14 residues. CDR3 sequence reads: CASSLFAGGTEAFF. In DNA, the CDR3 is TGTGCCAGCAGCCTCTTCGCGGGGGGGACTGAAGCTTTCTTT.

V and J are TRBV20-1 and TRBJ2-7; 8 positions agree with TRBD2. This CDR3 has 13 residues. The germline gives CDR1 DFQATT, CDR2 SNEGSKA (reference sequence). J was trimmed by 2 bases and V by 3 bases; bases with no gene match: 3. CDR3 sequence: CSARTSATYEQYF. CDR3 coding DNA: TGCAGTGCTAGGACTAGCGCCACCTACGAGCAGTACTTC.

The chain recombines TRBV7-9 with TRBJ1-5; 7 bases line up with TRBD1. CDR3 length equals 17 residues. The junction had 6 bases not matched to a gene; V was cut back by 1 base and J by 0 bases. Germline loops: CDR1 SEHNR, CDR2 FQNEAQ (reference sequence). The CDR3 here is CASSLGQGVGSNQPQHF. The CDR3 DNA is TGTGCCAGCAGCTTAGGACAGGGAGTGGGTAGCAATCAGCCCCAGCATTTT.

The chain has TRBV20-1 and TRBJ2-7; D might be TRBD1 or TRBD2, each matching 6 bases. This CDR3 contains 13 residues. Trimming stripped 5 bases from V and 0 bases from J, with 11 bases between. In germline, CDR1 is DFQATT, CDR2 SNEGSKA (reference sequence). CDR3 DNA: TGCAGTGCTGCACAGGGACTCTCCTACGAGCAGTACTTC. It specifies CSAAQGLSYEQYF.

V and J are TRBV5-1 and TRBJ2-5, with D possibly TRBD1 on 6 matching bases. Germline values: CDR1 SGHRS, CDR2 YFSETQ. This CDR3 has 15 residues. V was cut by 3 bases and J by 2 bases, with 14 bases left in between. CDR3 sequence reads: CASSSGQRLQETQYF. CDR3 DNA: TGCGCCAGCAGCTCCGGACAGCGCTTACAAGAGACCCAGTACTTC.

The V gene is TRBV28, the J gene TRBJ2-2; TRBD1 is a possible D gene (6 bases). CDR1 is MDHEN, CDR2 SYDVKM, per germline. Trimming left V 2 bases short and J 5 bases short, with 12 bases between. This CDR3 contains 15 residues. CDR3 sequence (DNA): TGTGCCAGCAGTTTAGAACAGGGCAGGACCGGGGAGCTGTTTTTT. This codes for CASSLEQGRTGELFF.

This clonotype has more than one count but fewer than ten. V and J are TRBV5-1 and TRBJ2-3, with 11 bases identical to TRBD2. The CDR3 has 17 amino acids. Germline trimming cut 3 bases from V and 1 base from J; bases unmatched to any gene: 7. The germline CDR1 and CDR2 sequences are SGHRS and YFSETQ. CDR3 residues: CASSWAGTSGGTDTQYF. The CDR3 nucleotides read TGCGCCAGCAGCTGGGCCGGGACTAGCGGAGGCACAGATACGCAGTATTTT.

This clonotype was seen ten or more times. V is TRBV6-1 and J is TRBJ2-1; 8 nucleotides match TRBD1. The CDR3 sequence is 14 residues long. With V trimmed by 6 bases and J by 7 bases, 8 bases remained unmatched. Germline CDR1 is MNHNS and CDR2 is SASEGT. The CDR3 protein is CASRGQVFDNEQFF. The CDR3 bases are TGTGCCAGCAGGGGACAGGTCTTCGATAATGAGCAGTTCTTC.

The chain employs TRBV3-1 and TRBJ2-1, with D possibly TRBD2 on 6 matching bases. V was shortened by 4 bases and J by 8 bases, with 21 bases between the two germline ends. Germline V gene lookup returns CDR1 LGHDT and CDR2 YNNKEL (reference sequence). CDR3 length: 16 amino acids. CDR3 sequence: CASSRVGGSDDYEQFF. CDR3 coding DNA: TGTGCCAGCAGCCGAGTCGGAGGGAGTGACGACTATGAGCAGTTCTTC.

The chain uses TRBV4-2 and TRBJ2-1; TRBD1 is a possible D gene (6 bases). The V gene lost 1 base and the J gene lost 9 bases, with 16 bases spanning the gap. The germline V gene encodes CDR1 LGHNA and CDR2 YNFKEQ. CDR3 length: 15 residues. The CDR3 spells CASSQAQGKASEQFF. The CDR3 DNA reads TGTGCCAGCAGCCAAGCGCAGGGGAAGGCTAGTGAGCAGTTCTTC.

For the CDR3, the DNA is TGTGCCAGCAGCCAAGAATGGCGGGGAGTGAACACCGGGGAGCTGTTTTTT. Translated, it gives CASSQEWRGVNTGELFF. The chain couples TRBV3-1 to TRBJ2-2; D is perhaps TRBD2 (6 bases). Germline assignment: CDR1 LGHDT and CDR2 YNNKEL (reference sequence). The ends were cut back, 0 bases at V and 1 base at J, with 12 bases in the middle. The CDR3 is made up of 17 amino acids.

The count of this clonotype is one. The chain links TRBV7-2 to TRBJ2-1; 8 bases match TRBD1. Germline CDR1 and CDR2: SGHTA and FQGNSA. This CDR3 is built from 15 residues. Trimming cost V 5 bases and J 6 bases; bases outside gene matches: 9. For the CDR3, the DNA is TGTGCCAGCAGCCGGTACAGGGGGTCCGGCAATGAGCAGTTCTTC. Amino acids: CASSRYRGSGNEQFF.

The rearrangement links TRBV6-1 to TRBJ2-7, with a weak D call TRBD2 (7 bases). V lost 11 bases to trimming and J lost 4 bases, with 18 bases between them. Germline-derived CDR1 and CDR2 are MNHNS and SASEGT. The CDR3 length is 13 residues. CDR3 in amino acids: CASQTRGAYEQYF. DNA for the CDR3: TGTGCCTCCCAGACACGGGGGGCTTACGAGCAGTACTTC.

The J gene is TRBJ2-1, the V gene TRBV25-1; the D call may be TRBD1 or TRBD2 (5 bases each). Trimming cost V 3 bases and J 7 bases, with 7 bases left between them. The CDR3 spans 12 residues. Germline values: CDR1 MGHDK, CDR2 SYGVNS. DNA of the CDR3: TGTGCCAGCAGTGAGGGACGTAATGAGCAGTTCTTC. Protein: CASSEGRNEQFF.

The chain uses TRBV12-3 or TRBV12-4 and TRBJ1-4; D unresolved. Trimming pared 3 bases from V and 7 bases from J, leaving 6 bases between. This CDR3 region has 12 residues. The CDR3 protein is CASSFPGEKLFF. The CDR3 bases are TGTGCCAGCAGTTTTCCTGGTGAAAAACTGTTTTTT.

The chain combines TRBV20-1 with TRBJ2-1, with 9 bases that match TRBD1. Per germline, CDR1 DFQATT and CDR2 SNEGSKA (reference sequence). V lost 6 bases to trimming and J lost 7 bases; unmatched junction nucleotides: 13. The length of the CDR3 is 15 residues. The CDR3 sequence is CSATTPGQGANEQFF. CDR3 DNA: TGCAGTGCCACAACGCCGGGACAGGGAGCTAATGAGCAGTTCTTC.

The CDR3 region is CSALGGDSGSQETQYF. The CDR3 nucleotides read TGCAGTGCTCTGGGGGGCGATAGCGGGAGTCAAGAGACCCAGTACTTC. This chain links TRBV20-1 with TRBJ2-5, with 9 bases identical to TRBD2. V lost 5 bases, J lost 2 bases, and 12 bases stayed unmatched. The CDR3 extends over 16 amino acids. Germline CDR1 is DFQATT and CDR2 is SNEGSKA (reference sequence).

This clonotype was seen a few times. The chain links TRBV6-2 or TRBV6-3 to TRBJ2-1, with TRBD2 matching 7 bases. Trimming took 6 bases from V and 0 from J; bases not matched to a gene: 5. The CDR3 loop spans 15 amino acids. CDR1 and CDR2 from the germline V gene are MNHEY and SVGEGT. CDR3 coding DNA: TGTGCCAGCAGAAGAGCGGGATACTCCTACAATGAGCAGTTCTTC. Translated, it gives CASRRAGYSYNEQFF.

The CDR3 sequence: CASSTGTGQPPLHF. For the CDR3, the DNA is TGTGCCAGCAGTACCGGGACAGGGCAGCCACCCCTCCACTTT. The rearrangement links TRBV6-1 to TRBJ1-6; the match to TRBD1 covers 9 bases. In germline, CDR1 is MNHNS, CDR2 SASEGT. J was trimmed by 11 bases and V by 5 bases; bases with no gene match: 7. The CDR3 is 14 residues long.

This clonotype turned up a few times. The V call is TRBV4-3, the J call TRBJ2-7; D not resolved. This CDR3 is built from 13 residues. Trimming shortened V by 0 bases and J by 1 base, and 4 bases separated the two germline ends. Germline CDR1 reads LGHNA; CDR2 reads YSLEER. The CDR3 DNA is TGCGCCAGCAGCCAAGACGGTTCCTACGAGCAGTACTTC. Protein sequence: CASSQDGSYEQYF.

The CDR3 DNA sequence: TGTGCCAGCAGCCAAGCGGGCTACCTAAGCTCCTACGAGCAGTACTTC. Amino acid sequence: CASSQAGYLSSYEQYF. The V and J genes are TRBV4-2 and TRBJ2-7; D is undetermined. Germline loops: CDR1 LGHNA, CDR2 YNFKEQ. The V gene lost 1 base and the J gene lost 0 bases, with 13 bases spanning the gap. The CDR3 totals 16 residues.